This T cell receptor beta chain was profiled in a study of technical replicates of blood from a few donors. Germline V gene lookup returns CDR1 SGHTA and CDR2 FQGNSA. The CDR3 length is 12 residues. Between the trimmed V and J ends, which lost 4 bases and 8 bases, there was a span of 9 bases. TCRdb's copy holds only in-frame clones and misses some; the assay was immunoSEQ multiplex PCR. The data contain about 59,000 clones, 90% to 95% of them singletons. Material for sequencing was PBMCs. This chain links TRBV7-2 with TRBJ1-3, with no clear D. This receptor was identified in a human donor in good health. Some clones in this sample may be carry-over from other donors' samples. As DNA, the CDR3 is TGTGCCAGCAGCTACACGGCGGACACCATATATTTT. It is translated as CASSYTADTIYF.